These T cell receptor beta chains were read from a single sample in a study of blood T cells in healthy people across ages. TCRdb re-derived calls from the 5' RACE reads in MiXCR, one entry per CDR3 protein. The sample holds hundreds of thousands of distinct CDR3 sequences, 40% to 45% seen once. The sequenced material came from blood. All receptors come from an older man in good health. Each CDR3 is given with its conserved first and last residue. Each record gives: D gene, J gene, V gene, clone size, CDR3 DNA, CDR3 protein. The D gene is left open where the match is weak. A clone size is listed for some rows: how often the clone was seen (once, few, many), or a class if it is expanded.

d_call: .; j_call: TRBJ2-3; v_call: TRBV18; clone_size: many; cdr3_nt: TGTGCCAGCTCCCGGATTAGCACAGATACGCAGTATTTT; cdr3_aa: CASSRISTDTQYF
d_call: .; j_call: TRBJ2-5; v_call: TRBV6-5; clone_size: .; cdr3_nt: TGTGCCAGCAGTTATACGGGGGGCAAAGAGACCCAGTACTTC; cdr3_aa: CASSYTGGKETQYF
d_call: .; j_call: TRBJ1-1; v_call: TRBV7-3; clone_size: .; cdr3_nt: TGTGCCAGCAGTTTAACTCCAAACAGGGTGCAGGAAGCTTTCTTT; cdr3_aa: CASSLTPNRVQEAFF
d_call: .; j_call: TRBJ1-1; v_call: TRBV7-2; clone_size: many; cdr3_nt: TGTGCCAGCAGCTTAGCGATGAACACTGAAGCTTTCTTT; cdr3_aa: CASSLAMNTEAFF
d_call: TRBD1; j_call: TRBJ1-4; v_call: TRBV13; clone_size: few; cdr3_nt: TGTGCCAGCAGCACCCGGACAGGGAGAACTAATGAAAAACTGTTTTTT; cdr3_aa: CASSTRTGRTNEKLFF
d_call: .; j_call: TRBJ2-2; v_call: TRBV4-1; clone_size: few; cdr3_nt: TGCGCCAGCGAGGACTTCAGGGACGACACCGGGGAGCTGTTTTTT; cdr3_aa: CASEDFRDDTGELFF
d_call: TRBD1; j_call: TRBJ1-6; v_call: TRBV20-1; clone_size: .; cdr3_nt: TGCAGTGCTACACAGGGGGCGATCAGTAATTCACCCCTCCACTTT; cdr3_aa: CSATQGAISNSPLHF
d_call: TRBD2; j_call: TRBJ2-3; v_call: TRBV6-6; clone_size: .; cdr3_nt: TGTGCCAGCAGTTACATAGGACTAGACACAGATACGCAGTATTTT; cdr3_aa: CASSYIGLDTDTQYF
d_call: .; j_call: TRBJ1-1; v_call: TRBV4-2; clone_size: .; cdr3_nt: TGTGCCAGCAGCCAAGAGTCTGCGGGACGAAACACTGAAGCTTTCTTT; cdr3_aa: CASSQESAGRNTEAFF
d_call: TRBD2; j_call: TRBJ2-3; v_call: TRBV20-1; clone_size: few; cdr3_nt: TGCAGTGCACTAGCGAGATCACTTAGCACAGATACGCAGTATTTT; cdr3_aa: CSALARSLSTDTQYF
d_call: .; j_call: TRBJ2-1; v_call: TRBV6-2/TRBV6-3; clone_size: .; cdr3_nt: TGTGCCAGCAGTGCCCCCAGGGGAGGCAATGAGCAGTTCTTC; cdr3_aa: CASSAPRGGNEQFF
d_call: TRBD2; j_call: TRBJ2-3; v_call: TRBV7-8; clone_size: few; cdr3_nt: TGTGCCAGCAGCATTACTAGCGGGTCGAGCACAGATACGCAGTATTTT; cdr3_aa: CASSITSGSSTDTQYF
d_call: .; j_call: TRBJ2-2; v_call: TRBV5-6; clone_size: .; cdr3_nt: TGTGCCAGCAGGAGGATGAGGTTAGGGGCCGGGGAGCTGTTTTTT; cdr3_aa: CASRRMRLGAGELFF
d_call: .; j_call: TRBJ2-2; v_call: TRBV7-2; clone_size: .; cdr3_nt: TGTGCCAGCAACTTAGCACGCTCCATACAGCACGGGGAGCTGTTTTTT; cdr3_aa: CASNLARSIQHGELFF
d_call: .; j_call: TRBJ2-5; v_call: TRBV6-2/TRBV6-3; clone_size: .; cdr3_nt: TGTGCCAGCAGCCCCGCGGGCAGGGGAGAGACCCAGTACTTC; cdr3_aa: CASSPAGRGETQYF
d_call: .; j_call: TRBJ1-2; v_call: TRBV4-2; clone_size: .; cdr3_nt: TGTGCCAGCAGCCAACCCCTTGGGCGGAAAGAAGGTCCTGGCTACACCTTC; cdr3_aa: CASSQPLGRKEGPGYTF
d_call: TRBD2; j_call: TRBJ2-7; v_call: TRBV4-3; clone_size: .; cdr3_nt: TGCGCCAGCAGCCCCAGTGGGACTAGCTCCTACGAGCAGTACTTC; cdr3_aa: CASSPSGTSSYEQYF
d_call: .; j_call: TRBJ1-6; v_call: TRBV20-1; clone_size: few; cdr3_nt: TGCAGTGCTAGAGATCCCGCAGGCACATATAATTCACCCCTCCACTTT; cdr3_aa: CSARDPAGTYNSPLHF
d_call: TRBD2; j_call: TRBJ2-5; v_call: TRBV7-6; clone_size: few; cdr3_nt: TGTGCCAGCAGCTCGACTAGCGGATACCAAGAGACCCAGTACTTC; cdr3_aa: CASSSTSGYQETQYF
d_call: TRBD2; j_call: TRBJ2-3; v_call: TRBV20-1; clone_size: .; cdr3_nt: TGCAGTGCTAGTGCGACTAGCGGGAGCCCGGGAGATACGCAGTATTTT; cdr3_aa: CSASATSGSPGDTQYF
d_call: .; j_call: TRBJ2-6; v_call: TRBV6-2/TRBV6-3; clone_size: many; cdr3_nt: TGTGCCAGCAGTTTGAGTCTCTCTGGGGCCAACGTCCTGACTTTC; cdr3_aa: CASSLSLSGANVLTF
d_call: .; j_call: TRBJ2-2; v_call: TRBV5-1; clone_size: once; cdr3_nt: TGCGCCAGCAGCTTGGGGGCAATTCGGACCGGGGAGCTGTTTTTT; cdr3_aa: CASSLGAIRTGELFF
d_call: .; j_call: TRBJ2-5; v_call: TRBV25-1; clone_size: many; cdr3_nt: TGTGCCAGCAGTGATCGCAGGGTGAGGGAGACCCAGTACTTC; cdr3_aa: CASSDRRVRETQYF
d_call: TRBD1; j_call: TRBJ2-4; v_call: TRBV30; clone_size: few; cdr3_nt: TGTGCCTGGAGTGTAGACAGGGGGCTGATTAATCAGTACTTC; cdr3_aa: CAWSVDRGLINQYF
d_call: .; j_call: TRBJ2-3; v_call: TRBV10-3; clone_size: .; cdr3_nt: TGTGCCATCAGTGAGTCCGGTAGAAAGGGCACAGATACGCAGTATTTT; cdr3_aa: CAISESGRKGTDTQYF
d_call: TRBD2; j_call: TRBJ2-5; v_call: TRBV6-2/TRBV6-3; clone_size: .; cdr3_nt: TGTGCCAGCAGTGGGAGACTAGCGGCCTACAATGAGCAGTACTTC; cdr3_aa: CASSGRLAAYNEQYF
d_call: .; j_call: TRBJ2-1; v_call: TRBV6-5; clone_size: few; cdr3_nt: TGTGCCAGCATGAGGGCGAACAATGAGCAGTTCTTC; cdr3_aa: CASMRANNEQFF
d_call: .; j_call: TRBJ2-1; v_call: TRBV4-2; clone_size: .; cdr3_nt: TGTGCCAGCAGCTTTCCCCCGGGGGAACTACTGCGAGGAGGTGAGCAGTTCTTC; cdr3_aa: CASSFPPGELLRGGEQFF
d_call: TRBD2; j_call: TRBJ2-3; v_call: TRBV6-5; clone_size: few; cdr3_nt: TGTGCCAGCGGGAGGGGCGACGGGGGGAACTCAGATACGCAGTATTTT; cdr3_aa: CASGRGDGGNSDTQYF
d_call: .; j_call: TRBJ2-7; v_call: TRBV5-1; clone_size: .; cdr3_nt: TGCGCCAGCAGCTTGGCAGGGGTTGGCACCTGCGAGCAGTACTTC; cdr3_aa: CASSLAGVGTCEQYF
d_call: .; j_call: TRBJ2-5; v_call: TRBV7-9; clone_size: few; cdr3_nt: TGTGCCAGCAGCTTGGTATCGGACCAAGAGACCCAGTACTTC; cdr3_aa: CASSLVSDQETQYF
d_call: .; j_call: TRBJ2-3; v_call: TRBV12-3/TRBV12-4; clone_size: .; cdr3_nt: TGTGCCAGCAACAGGGACCCAGCAGATACGCAGTATTTT; cdr3_aa: CASNRDPADTQYF
d_call: TRBD1; j_call: TRBJ1-5; v_call: TRBV20-1; clone_size: .; cdr3_nt: TGCAGTGCTAGAGATCAGGGACAGCCTGGGAGCAATCAGCCCCAGCATTTT; cdr3_aa: CSARDQGQPGSNQPQHF
d_call: .; j_call: TRBJ2-1; v_call: TRBV29-1; clone_size: .; cdr3_nt: TGCAGCGTCCCACCCCCGGACAGACATTACAATGAGCAGTTCTTC; cdr3_aa: CSVPPPDRHYNEQFF
d_call: .; j_call: TRBJ2-2; v_call: TRBV11-2; clone_size: .; cdr3_nt: TGTGCCAGCAGCTTAGAAATAGGGAACACCGGGGAGCTGTTTTTT; cdr3_aa: CASSLEIGNTGELFF
d_call: .; j_call: TRBJ1-2; v_call: TRBV27; clone_size: many; cdr3_nt: TGTGCCAGCAGACCCTTGGGGAGCCCGGAGAATGGCTACACCTTC; cdr3_aa: CASRPLGSPENGYTF
d_call: TRBD1; j_call: TRBJ2-7; v_call: TRBV30; clone_size: .; cdr3_nt: TGTGCCTGGAGTGCTCCCGGGACAGGGCAGCCCTACGAGCAGTACTTC; cdr3_aa: CAWSAPGTGQPYEQYF
d_call: TRBD1; j_call: TRBJ2-5; v_call: TRBV6-2/TRBV6-3; clone_size: .; cdr3_nt: TGTGCCAGCAGTTACGAAGGACAGGGAAGTGAGCAGTACTTC; cdr3_aa: CASSYEGQGSEQYF
d_call: .; j_call: TRBJ2-7; v_call: TRBV7-9; clone_size: .; cdr3_nt: TGTGCCAGCATTCGGACTGTTAGCTCCTACGAGCAGTACTTC; cdr3_aa: CASIRTVSSYEQYF
d_call: .; j_call: TRBJ2-2; v_call: TRBV5-6; clone_size: .; cdr3_nt: TGTGCCAGCAGCGGGAAGGGTCTCGGGGAGCTGTTTTTT; cdr3_aa: CASSGKGLGELFF
d_call: .; j_call: TRBJ2-5; v_call: TRBV27; clone_size: .; cdr3_nt: TGTGCCAGCAGATCCTATGGATCTATCGAGACCCAGTACTTC; cdr3_aa: CASRSYGSIETQYF
d_call: TRBD1; j_call: TRBJ1-2; v_call: TRBV5-4; clone_size: .; cdr3_nt: TGTGCCAGCAGCTTTAGGGGTGGACAGGCGAACTATGGCTACACCTTC; cdr3_aa: CASSFRGGQANYGYTF
d_call: TRBD2; j_call: TRBJ2-1; v_call: TRBV20-1; clone_size: few; cdr3_nt: TGCAGTGCTAGCTCCCCGCTAGCGGGGAATGGTGAGCAGTTCTTC; cdr3_aa: CSASSPLAGNGEQFF
d_call: TRBD1; j_call: TRBJ2-7; v_call: TRBV6-6; clone_size: .; cdr3_nt: TGTGCCAGCAGCCGTAGGACCACAGGGGGCTCCTACAATGAGCAGTACTTC; cdr3_aa: CASSRRTTGGSYNEQYF
d_call: .; j_call: TRBJ1-6; v_call: TRBV5-1; clone_size: few; cdr3_nt: TGCGCCAGCAGCCCGGACGGTTCACCCCTCCACTTT; cdr3_aa: CASSPDGSPLHF
d_call: TRBD2; j_call: TRBJ2-5; v_call: TRBV4-2; clone_size: .; cdr3_nt: TGTGCCAGCGGCCAAGATATGCCTAGCGGGAGTATCTATGAGCAGTACTTC; cdr3_aa: CASGQDMPSGSIYEQYF
d_call: .; j_call: TRBJ2-2; v_call: TRBV3-1; clone_size: few; cdr3_nt: TGTGCCAGCAGCCAAGTAACTGTAACGAACACCGGGGAGCTGTTTTTT; cdr3_aa: CASSQVTVTNTGELFF
d_call: .; j_call: TRBJ2-7; v_call: TRBV4-2; clone_size: many; cdr3_nt: TGTGCCAGCAGCCAAGAACCGGGCAGCTACGAGCAGTACTTC; cdr3_aa: CASSQEPGSYEQYF
d_call: .; j_call: TRBJ2-4; v_call: TRBV5-5; clone_size: .; cdr3_nt: TGTGCCAGCAGCTTAGGAGCACAACTAGCCAAAAACATTCAGTACTTC; cdr3_aa: CASSLGAQLAKNIQYF
d_call: TRBD2; j_call: TRBJ2-1; v_call: TRBV4-2; clone_size: few; cdr3_nt: TGTGCCAGCAGCCGGGACTACCACAATGAGCAGTTCTTC; cdr3_aa: CASSRDYHNEQFF
d_call: TRBD2; j_call: TRBJ2-1; v_call: TRBV30; clone_size: .; cdr3_nt: TGTGCCTGGAGTGCCAGCCTAGCGGGTTCAAATGAGCAGTTCTTC; cdr3_aa: CAWSASLAGSNEQFF
d_call: .; j_call: TRBJ2-5; v_call: TRBV6-1; clone_size: .; cdr3_nt: TGTGCCAGCAGTGATTTCAGTAGTGAGTACTTC; cdr3_aa: CASSDFSSEYF
d_call: TRBD1; j_call: TRBJ2-7; v_call: TRBV20-1; clone_size: .; cdr3_nt: TGCAGTGCCGAAGGGACAGGGGGCTGCGAGCAGTACTTC; cdr3_aa: CSAEGTGGCEQYF
d_call: TRBD1; j_call: TRBJ1-5; v_call: TRBV20-1; clone_size: .; cdr3_nt: TGCAGTGCCGGGACAGTTGTCAATCAGCCCCAGCATTTT; cdr3_aa: CSAGTVVNQPQHF
d_call: .; j_call: TRBJ2-5; v_call: TRBV20-1; clone_size: .; cdr3_nt: TGCAGTGACCAGACAGGCTTGGGGGAGACCCAGTACTTC; cdr3_aa: CSDQTGLGETQYF
d_call: .; j_call: TRBJ2-3; v_call: TRBV5-1; clone_size: .; cdr3_nt: TGCGCCAGCAGCTACCCTACGACAGGCACAGATACGCAGTATTTT; cdr3_aa: CASSYPTTGTDTQYF